This T cell receptor beta chain originates from a study of CD8+CD57+ T cells in acquired aplastic anemia. V was trimmed by 3 bases and J by 6 bases, leaving 17 bases between them. The germline V gene encodes CDR1 ENHRY and CDR2 SYGVKD. The CDR3 has 15 amino acids. This clonotype was recorded many times. Profiles of TCR beta VDJ and CDR3 were generated from a genomic DNA template. MiXCR was run by TCRdb on the reads, yielding one entry per CDR3 protein. This sample has roughly 160,000 distinct CDR3 sequences, with 40% to 50% found just once. CD8+CD57+ cell expansion had been shown by flow cytometry in patients chosen for sequencing.

The chain carries TRBV10-3 and TRBJ1-2; D is possibly TRBD1 (6 bases). The source material was sorted CD4+, CD8+, or CD8+CD57+ T cells (not recorded which) from PBMCs. The receptor was isolated from a human donor with aplastic anemia. This CDR3 is CAISDPGAASDGYTF. CDR3 sequence (DNA): TGTGCCATCAGTGACCCGGGGGCGGCTTCCGATGGCTACACCTTC.